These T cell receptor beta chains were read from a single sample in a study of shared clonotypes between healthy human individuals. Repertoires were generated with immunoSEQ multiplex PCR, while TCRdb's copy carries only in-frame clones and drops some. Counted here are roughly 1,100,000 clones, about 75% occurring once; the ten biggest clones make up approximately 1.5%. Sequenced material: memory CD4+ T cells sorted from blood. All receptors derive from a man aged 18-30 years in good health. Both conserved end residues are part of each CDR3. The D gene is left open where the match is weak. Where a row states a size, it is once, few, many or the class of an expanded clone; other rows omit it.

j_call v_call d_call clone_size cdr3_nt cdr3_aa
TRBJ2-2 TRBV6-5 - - TGTGCCAGCAGCCCAGGGGCTTGGGCCGGGGAGCTGTTTTTT CASSPGAWAGELFF
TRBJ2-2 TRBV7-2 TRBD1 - TGTGCCAGCAGTTTCAAGGGGGCCCCCGGGGAGCTGTTTTTT CASSFKGAPGELFF
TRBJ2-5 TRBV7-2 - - TGTGCCAGCAGCTTAGCGGGTGGAGAGACCCAGTACTTC CASSLAGGETQYF
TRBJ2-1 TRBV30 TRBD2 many TGTGCCTGGAGTCTGGGACTAGCGGTCAATGAGCAGTTCTTC CAWSLGLAVNEQFF
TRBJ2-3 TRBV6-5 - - TGTGCCAGCAGTTACTCGGGGGGGCCGCAGTATTTT CASSYSGGPQYF
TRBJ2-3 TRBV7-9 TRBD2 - TGTGCCAGCAGCTTAGCGGGAGGGAACACAGATACGCAGTATTTT CASSLAGGNTDTQYF
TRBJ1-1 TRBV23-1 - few TGCGCCAGCAGTCAAAGGTCCAGGGGTAGAATGAACACTGAAGCTTTCTTT CASSQRSRGRMNTEAFF
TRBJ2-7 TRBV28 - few TGTGCCAGCATAGGTGCGGGCCTTTCCTACGAGCAGTACTTC CASIGAGLSYEQYF
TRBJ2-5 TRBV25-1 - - TGTGCCAGCAGTGGCTTCCAGGGGGGCCAAGAGACCCAGTACTTC CASSGFQGGQETQYF
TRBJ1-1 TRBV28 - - TGTGCCAGCAGCTATTCGAAGGGGGTGGTGAACACTGAAGCTTTCTTT CASSYSKGVVNTEAFF
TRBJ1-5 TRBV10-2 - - TGCGCCACCCGGCCCGGTAATAGCAATCAGCCCCAGCATTTT CATRPGNSNQPQHF
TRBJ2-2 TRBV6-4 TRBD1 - TGTGCCAGCAGCCCCGGACAGGGTTACACCGGGGAGCTGTTTTTT CASSPGQGYTGELFF
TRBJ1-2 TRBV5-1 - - TGCGCCAGCAGCCTGAGGGACCTCTATGGCTACACCTTC CASSLRDLYGYTF
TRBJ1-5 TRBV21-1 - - TGTGCCAGCAGCGCCCAGGAAGGGGGCAGGGACGCTATCCCCCTTAGGGAGCCCCAGCATTTT CASSAQEGGRDAIPLREPQHF
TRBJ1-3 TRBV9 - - TGTGCCAGCAGCGCGACTGTCCAGTTCTCTGGAAACACCATATATTTT CASSATVQFSGNTIYF
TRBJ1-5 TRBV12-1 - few TGTGCCAGCAGCTTCCGGGGACGGTTCAATCAGCCCCAGCATTTT CASSFRGRFNQPQHF
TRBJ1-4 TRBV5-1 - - TGCGCCAGCAGCTTGAATGGGAGGGGTGAAAAACTGTTTTTT CASSLNGRGEKLFF
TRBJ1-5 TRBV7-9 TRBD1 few TGTGCCAGCAGCTTGACAGGGAAAAGCAATCAGCCCCAGCATTTT CASSLTGKSNQPQHF
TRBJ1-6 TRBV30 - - TGTGCCTGGAGTCCCGTGTCCTATAATTCACCCCTCCACTTT CAWSPVSYNSPLHF
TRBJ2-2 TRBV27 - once TGTGCCAGCAGTTTAGACGGCCCGCACTCTAGAAACACCGGGGAGCTGTTTTTT CASSLDGPHSRNTGELFF
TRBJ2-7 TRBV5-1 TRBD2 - TGCGCCAGCAGCCGCAGCCTAGCGGGGGGGAACGAGCAGTACTTC CASSRSLAGGNEQYF
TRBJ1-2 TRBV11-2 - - TGTGCCACCAAAACCGGACCGTTTATGATCGACTATGGCTACACCTTC CATKTGPFMIDYGYTF
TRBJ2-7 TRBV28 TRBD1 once TGTGCCAGCAGTCCCCCGACAGGGGGAACCTACGAGCAGTACTTC CASSPPTGGTYEQYF
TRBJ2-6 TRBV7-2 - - TGTGCCAGCAGCGGCCGACGGAGCTCTGGGGCCAACGTCCTGACTTTC CASSGRRSSGANVLTF
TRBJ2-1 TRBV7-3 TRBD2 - TGTGCCAGCAGCTTAGCGGGGGCCTACAATGAGCAGTTCTTC CASSLAGAYNEQFF
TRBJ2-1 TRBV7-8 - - TGTGCCAGCAGCTTAGCGCTGGCGGGATGGGGGGACAATGAGCAGTTCTTC CASSLALAGWGDNEQFF
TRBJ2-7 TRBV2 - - TGTGCCAGCAAGGGCGGATTCTACGAGCAGTACTTC CASKGGFYEQYF
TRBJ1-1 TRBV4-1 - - TGCGCCAGCAGCCAACCTACAGGCCACACTGAAGCTTTCTTT CASSQPTGHTEAFF
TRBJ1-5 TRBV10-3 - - TGTGCCATCAGCACCGACGACAGCAATCAGCCCCAGCATTTT CAISTDDSNQPQHF
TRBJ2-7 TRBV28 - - TGTGCCAGCAGTTTTGACAGCTACGAGCAGTACTTC CASSFDSYEQYF
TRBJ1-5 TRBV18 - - TGTGCCAGCTCACCGGGGGGGAGAAGCAATCAGCCCCAGCATTTT CASSPGGRSNQPQHF
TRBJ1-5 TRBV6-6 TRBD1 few TGTGCCAGCAGTCCCGGGACAGGGGTAAGGAATCAGCCCCAGCATTTT CASSPGTGVRNQPQHF
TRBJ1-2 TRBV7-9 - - TGTGCCAGCAGCTCCAGCAATGTGGCAGGGGAGGGTGGCTACACCTTC CASSSSNVAGEGGYTF
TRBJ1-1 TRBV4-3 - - TGCGCCAGCAGCCAGGAATACTTAGACGGTCTGAAAGCTTTCTTT CASSQEYLDGLKAFF
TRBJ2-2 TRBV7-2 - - TGTGCCAGCAGCTTATTGGCGGGGCCGACGTTGGAGCTGTTTTTT CASSLLAGPTLELFF
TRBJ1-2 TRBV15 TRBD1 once TGTGCCACCAGCACAGGGGGCGTTTATAATGGCTACACCTTC CATSTGGVYNGYTF
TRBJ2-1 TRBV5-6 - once TGTGCCAGCAGCTTAGTTTTCAATGAGCAGTTCTTC CASSLVFNEQFF
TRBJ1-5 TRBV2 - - TGTGCCAGCAGTGGGGCCAATCAGCCCCAGCATTTT CASSGANQPQHF
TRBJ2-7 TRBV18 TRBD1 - TGTGCCAGCTCCCTGGACAGGGACGAGCAGTACTTC CASSLDRDEQYF
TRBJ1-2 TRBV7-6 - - TGTGCCAGCTCCCACGGGGGGTTGTATGGCTACACCTTC CASSHGGLYGYTF
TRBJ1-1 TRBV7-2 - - TGTGCCAGCAGCTTGGCAACGGTGAACACTGAAGCTTTCTTT CASSLATVNTEAFF
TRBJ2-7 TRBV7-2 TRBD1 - TGTGCCAGCAGCCCACCCCTTGGACAGGGGTTAGCCTACGAGCAGTACTTC CASSPPLGQGLAYEQYF
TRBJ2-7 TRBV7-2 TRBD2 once TGTGCCAGCAGCTTTCCGGGACTAGCGGGGAACGAGCAGTACTTC CASSFPGLAGNEQYF
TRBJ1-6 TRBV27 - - TGTGCCAGCAGCTATATGTCAGGTCCCCTCCACTTT CASSYMSGPLHF
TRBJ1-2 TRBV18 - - TGTGCCAGCTCACCCGGACAATTTAACTATGGCTACACCTTC CASSPGQFNYGYTF
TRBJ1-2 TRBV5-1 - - TGCGCCAGCAGCCCAGGAGTTGTAGGTTATGGCTACACCTTC CASSPGVVGYGYTF
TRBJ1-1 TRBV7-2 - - TGTGCCAGCAGTACAACTGGGGGGAACCCTCCAACTGAAGCTTTCTTT CASSTTGGNPPTEAFF
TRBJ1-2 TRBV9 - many TGTGCCAGCAGCGATCGGGGGCTTCATGGCTACACCTTC CASSDRGLHGYTF
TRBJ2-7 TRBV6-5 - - TGTGCCAGCAGTTACTCGAGGGCGGACGGCCGGTACTTC CASSYSRADGRYF
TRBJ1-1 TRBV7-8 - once TGTGCCAGCAAGGAGGGGGTACCGAACACTGAAGCTTTCTTT CASKEGVPNTEAFF
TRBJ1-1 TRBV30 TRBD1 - TGTGCCGGTCAGTGGACAGGGCGCATGAACACTGAAGCTTTCTTT CAGQWTGRMNTEAFF
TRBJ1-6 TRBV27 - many TGTGCCAGCAGTTGGTCAAGGTCGGTTGGTAATTCACCCCTCCACTTT CASSWSRSVGNSPLHF
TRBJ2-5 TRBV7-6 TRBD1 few TGTGCCAGCAGCTTCCGGACAGGACAAGAGACCCAGTACTTC CASSFRTGQETQYF
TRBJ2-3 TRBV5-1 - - TGCGCCAGCAGCCCGGGGGGGACAGAACGTTATACGCAGTATTTT CASSPGGTERYTQYF
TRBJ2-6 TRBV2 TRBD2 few TGTGCCAGCAAGATTCTAGCGGGGAAGACCTCTGGGGCCAACGTCCTGACTTTC CASKILAGKTSGANVLTF